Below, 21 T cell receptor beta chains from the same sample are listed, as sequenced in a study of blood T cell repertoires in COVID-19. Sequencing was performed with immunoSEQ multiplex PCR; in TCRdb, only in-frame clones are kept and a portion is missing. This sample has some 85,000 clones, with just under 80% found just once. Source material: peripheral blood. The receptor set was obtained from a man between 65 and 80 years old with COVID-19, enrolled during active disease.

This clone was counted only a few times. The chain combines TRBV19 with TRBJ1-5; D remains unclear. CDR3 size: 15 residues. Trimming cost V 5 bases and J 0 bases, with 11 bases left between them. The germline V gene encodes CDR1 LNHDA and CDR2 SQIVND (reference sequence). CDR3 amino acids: CASSRSEGSNQPQHF. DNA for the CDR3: TGTGCCAGTAGTCGATCAGAGGGTAGCAATCAGCCCCAGCATTTT.

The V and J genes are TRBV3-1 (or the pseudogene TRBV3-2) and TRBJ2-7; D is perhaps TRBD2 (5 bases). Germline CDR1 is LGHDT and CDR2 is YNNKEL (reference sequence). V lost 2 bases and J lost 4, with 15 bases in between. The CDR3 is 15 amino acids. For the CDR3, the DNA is TGTGCCAGCAGCCAACGCGTCGGGGTTGCGTACGAGCAGTACTTC. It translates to CASSQRVGVAYEQYF.

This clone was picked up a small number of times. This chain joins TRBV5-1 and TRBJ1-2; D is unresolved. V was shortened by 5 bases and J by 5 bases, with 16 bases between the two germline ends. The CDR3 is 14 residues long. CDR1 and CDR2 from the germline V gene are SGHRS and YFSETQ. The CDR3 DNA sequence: TGCGCCAGCAGGGAGACCGGGAGCTCGTATGGCTACACCTTC. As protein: CASRETGSSYGYTF.

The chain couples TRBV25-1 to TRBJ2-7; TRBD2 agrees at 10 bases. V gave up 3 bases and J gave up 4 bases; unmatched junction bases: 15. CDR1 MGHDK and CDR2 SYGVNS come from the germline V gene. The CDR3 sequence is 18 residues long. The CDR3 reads CASSDPEGSPSGSYEQYF. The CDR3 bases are TGTGCCAGCAGTGACCCTGAGGGCTCGCCTAGCGGGAGTTACGAGCAGTACTTC.

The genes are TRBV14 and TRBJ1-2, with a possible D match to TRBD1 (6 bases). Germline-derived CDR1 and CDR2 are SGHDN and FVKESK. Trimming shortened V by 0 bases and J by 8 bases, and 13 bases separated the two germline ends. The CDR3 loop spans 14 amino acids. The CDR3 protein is CASSQDLSGEGYTF. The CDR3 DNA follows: TGTGCCAGCAGCCAAGATCTGTCAGGGGAAGGCTACACCTTC.

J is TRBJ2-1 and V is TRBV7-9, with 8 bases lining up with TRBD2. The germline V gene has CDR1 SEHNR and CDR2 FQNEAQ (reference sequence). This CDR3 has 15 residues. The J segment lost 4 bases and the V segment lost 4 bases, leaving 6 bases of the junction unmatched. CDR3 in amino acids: CASSSRTSWYNEQFF. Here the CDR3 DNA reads TGTGCCAGCAGCTCAAGGACTAGCTGGTACAATGAGCAGTTCTTC.

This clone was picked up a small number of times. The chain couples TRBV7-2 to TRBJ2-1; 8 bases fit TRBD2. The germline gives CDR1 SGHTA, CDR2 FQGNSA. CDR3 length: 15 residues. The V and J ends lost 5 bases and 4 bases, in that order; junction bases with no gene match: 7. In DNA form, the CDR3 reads TGTGCCAGCAGCCCGGGACTAGGGGGATACAATGAGCAGTTCTTC. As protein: CASSPGLGGYNEQFF.

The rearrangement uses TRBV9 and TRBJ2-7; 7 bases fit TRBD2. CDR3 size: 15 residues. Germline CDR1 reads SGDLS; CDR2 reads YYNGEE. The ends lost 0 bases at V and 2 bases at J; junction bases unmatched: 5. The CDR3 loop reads CASSVAGGRTYEQYF. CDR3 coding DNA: TGTGCCAGCAGCGTAGCTGGCGGGAGAACCTACGAGCAGTACTTC.

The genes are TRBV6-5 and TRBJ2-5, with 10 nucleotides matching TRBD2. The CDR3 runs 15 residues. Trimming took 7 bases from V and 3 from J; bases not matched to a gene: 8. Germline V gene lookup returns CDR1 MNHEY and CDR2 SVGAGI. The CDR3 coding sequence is TGTGCCAGCACCGGAGGGGGGACTAGCGAAGAGACCCAGTACTTC. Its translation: CASTGGGTSEETQYF.

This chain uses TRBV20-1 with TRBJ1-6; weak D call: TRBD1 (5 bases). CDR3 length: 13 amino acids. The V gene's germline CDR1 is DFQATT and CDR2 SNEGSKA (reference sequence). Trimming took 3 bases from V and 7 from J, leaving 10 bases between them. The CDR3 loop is CSASRAGNSPLHF. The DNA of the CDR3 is TGCAGTGCTAGTCGGGCAGGGAATTCACCCCTCCACTTT.

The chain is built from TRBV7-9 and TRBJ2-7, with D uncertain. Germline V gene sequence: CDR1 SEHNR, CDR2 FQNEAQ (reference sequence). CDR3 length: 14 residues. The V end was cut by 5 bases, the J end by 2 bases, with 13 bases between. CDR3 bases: TGTGCCAGCAGCCGAGGTGGGTCCCCCTACGAGCAGTACTTC. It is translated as CASSRGGSPYEQYF.

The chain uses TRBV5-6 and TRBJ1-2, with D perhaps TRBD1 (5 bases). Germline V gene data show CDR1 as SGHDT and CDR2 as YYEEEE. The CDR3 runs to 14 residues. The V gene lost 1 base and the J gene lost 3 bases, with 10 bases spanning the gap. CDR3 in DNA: TGTGCCAGCAGCTTGCCAGGGAGGGACTATGGCTACACCTTC. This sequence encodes CASSLPGRDYGYTF.

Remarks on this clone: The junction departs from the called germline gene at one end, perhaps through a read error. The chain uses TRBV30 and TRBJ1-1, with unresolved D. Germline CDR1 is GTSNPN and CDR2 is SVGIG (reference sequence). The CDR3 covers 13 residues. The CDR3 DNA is TGTGCCTGGAGGATCCAGTTGAATACTGAAGCTTTCTTT. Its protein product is CAWRIQLNTEAFF.

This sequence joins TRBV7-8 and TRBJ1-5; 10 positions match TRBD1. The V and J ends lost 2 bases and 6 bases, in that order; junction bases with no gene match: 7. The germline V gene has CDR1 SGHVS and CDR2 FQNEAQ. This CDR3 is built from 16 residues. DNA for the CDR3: TGTGCCAGCAGCTTACGACCGACAGGGGGCTTTCAGCCCCAGCATTTT. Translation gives CASSLRPTGGFQPQHF.

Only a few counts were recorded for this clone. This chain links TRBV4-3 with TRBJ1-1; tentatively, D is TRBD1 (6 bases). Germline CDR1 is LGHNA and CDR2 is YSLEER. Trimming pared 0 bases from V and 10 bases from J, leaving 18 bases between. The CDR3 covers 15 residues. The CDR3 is CASSQDLTGKRPAFF. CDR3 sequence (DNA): TGCGCCAGCAGCCAAGATCTCACAGGGAAACGGCCAGCTTTCTTT.

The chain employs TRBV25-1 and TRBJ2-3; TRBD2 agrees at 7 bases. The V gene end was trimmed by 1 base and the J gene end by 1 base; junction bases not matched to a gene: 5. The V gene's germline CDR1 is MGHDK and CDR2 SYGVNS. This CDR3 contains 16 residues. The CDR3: CASSESAGDGTDTQYF. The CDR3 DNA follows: TGTGCCAGCAGTGAATCCGCGGGAGATGGCACAGATACGCAGTATTTT. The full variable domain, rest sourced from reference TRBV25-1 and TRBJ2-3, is EADIYQTPRYLVIGTGKKITLECSQTMGHDKMYWYQQDPGMELHLIHYSYGVNSTEKGDLSSESTVSRIRTEHFPLTLESARPSHTSQYLCASSESAGDGTDTQYFGPGTRLTVL.

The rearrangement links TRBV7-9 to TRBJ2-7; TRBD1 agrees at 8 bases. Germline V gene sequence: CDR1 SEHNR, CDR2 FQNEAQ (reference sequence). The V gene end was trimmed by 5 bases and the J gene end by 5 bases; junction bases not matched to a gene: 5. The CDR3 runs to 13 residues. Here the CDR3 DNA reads TGTGCCAGCAGCGCAGGGGGCGCGGACGAGCAGTACTTC. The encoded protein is CASSAGGADEQYF.

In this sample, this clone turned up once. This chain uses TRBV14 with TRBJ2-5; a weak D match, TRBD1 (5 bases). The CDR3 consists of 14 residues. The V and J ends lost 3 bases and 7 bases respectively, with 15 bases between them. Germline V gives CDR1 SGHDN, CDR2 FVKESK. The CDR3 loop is CASSQAKGAGTQYF. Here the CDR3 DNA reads TGTGCCAGCAGCCAGGCTAAAGGGGCAGGGACCCAGTACTTC.

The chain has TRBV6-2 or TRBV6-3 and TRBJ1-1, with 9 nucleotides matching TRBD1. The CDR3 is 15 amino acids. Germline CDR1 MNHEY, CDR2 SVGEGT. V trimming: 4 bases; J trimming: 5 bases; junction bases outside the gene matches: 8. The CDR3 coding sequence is TGTGCCAGCAGTTCTCCACACAGGGGGCATACTGAAGCTTTCTTT. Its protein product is CASSSPHRGHTEAFF.

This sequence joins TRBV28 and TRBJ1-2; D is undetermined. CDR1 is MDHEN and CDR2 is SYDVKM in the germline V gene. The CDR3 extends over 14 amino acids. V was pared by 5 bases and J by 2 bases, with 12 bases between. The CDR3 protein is CASSPNGWNYGYTF. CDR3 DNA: TGTGCCAGCAGTCCCAACGGTTGGAACTATGGCTACACCTTC.

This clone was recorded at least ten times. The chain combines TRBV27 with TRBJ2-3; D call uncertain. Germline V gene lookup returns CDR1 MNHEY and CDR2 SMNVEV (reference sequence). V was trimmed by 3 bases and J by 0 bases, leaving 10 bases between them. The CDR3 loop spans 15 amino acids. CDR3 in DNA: TGTGCCAGCAGTTTGCTCCCTACTAGCACAGATACGCAGTATTTT. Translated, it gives CASSLLPTSTDTQYF.